The rows below give T cell receptor beta chains drawn from one sample of a study of T cells in Graves' hyperthyroidism and ophthalmopathy. TCRdb re-called the multiplex PCR reads through MiXCR, storing one row per CDR3 protein. The table includes 400,000 to 550,000 distinct CDR3 sequences, roughly 24% detected once. Sample: blood. The receptors were sampled from a woman between 25 and 40 years old with Graves' ophthalmopathy. The conserved cysteine and the conserved F or W are not part of the CDR3 here. The order of the fields is J gene, V gene, CDR3 length, CDR3 protein.

J gene: TRBJ1-1
V gene: TRBV2
CDR3 length: 13
CDR3 protein: ASSDKLPMGREAF

J gene: TRBJ1-3
V gene: TRBV29-1
CDR3 length: 12
CDR3 protein: AFRGLRRGNTIY

J gene: TRBJ2-5
V gene: TRBV12-3/TRBV12-4
CDR3 length: 13
CDR3 protein: ASTYSLAMEETQY

J gene: TRBJ2-7
V gene: TRBV28
CDR3 length: 11
CDR3 protein: ASMGGASYEQY

J gene: TRBJ1-1
V gene: TRBV7-9
CDR3 length: 10
CDR3 protein: ASDDTRPEAF

J gene: TRBJ1-6
V gene: TRBV2
CDR3 length: 11
CDR3 protein: ASSEWGNSPLH

J gene: TRBJ1-3
V gene: TRBV6-5
CDR3 length: 11
CDR3 protein: ASKLISGNTIY

J gene: TRBJ2-5
V gene: TRBV12-3/TRBV12-4
CDR3 length: 14
CDR3 protein: ASSLSPTGLGETQY

J gene: TRBJ2-7
V gene: TRBV6-7
CDR3 length: 11
CDR3 protein: ATEQGVSYEQY

J gene: TRBJ1-5
V gene: TRBV27
CDR3 length: 12
CDR3 protein: ASSRTGPNQPQH

J gene: TRBJ2-7
V gene: TRBV12-3/TRBV12-4
CDR3 length: 13
CDR3 protein: ASSFGRGLYFEQY

J gene: TRBJ2-2
V gene: TRBV5-1
CDR3 length: 12
CDR3 protein: ASTTAGATGELF

J gene: TRBJ1-2
V gene: TRBV7-2
CDR3 length: 11
CDR3 protein: ASSRRGTPGYT